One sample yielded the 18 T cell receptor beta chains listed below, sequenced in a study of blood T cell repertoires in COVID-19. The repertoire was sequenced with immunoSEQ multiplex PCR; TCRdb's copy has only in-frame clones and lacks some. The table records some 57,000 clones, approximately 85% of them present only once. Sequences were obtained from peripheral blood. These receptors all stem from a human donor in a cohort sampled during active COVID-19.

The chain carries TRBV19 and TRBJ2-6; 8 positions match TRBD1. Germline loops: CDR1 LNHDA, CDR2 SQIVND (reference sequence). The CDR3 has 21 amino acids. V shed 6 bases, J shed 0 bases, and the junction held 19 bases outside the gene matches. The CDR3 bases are TGTGCCAGTAGCTCGGGGCAGGGGGCATACCGAATTGACTCTGGGGCCAACGTCCTGACTTTC. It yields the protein CASSSGQGAYRIDSGANVLTF.

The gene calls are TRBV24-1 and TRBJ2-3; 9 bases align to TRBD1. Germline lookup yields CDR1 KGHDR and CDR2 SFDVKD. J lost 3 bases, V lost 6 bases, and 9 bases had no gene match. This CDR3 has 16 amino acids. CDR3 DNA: TGTGCCACCAGTAAAAGCCGGGACAGGGCAACAGATACGCAGTATTTT. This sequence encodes CATSKSRDRATDTQYF.

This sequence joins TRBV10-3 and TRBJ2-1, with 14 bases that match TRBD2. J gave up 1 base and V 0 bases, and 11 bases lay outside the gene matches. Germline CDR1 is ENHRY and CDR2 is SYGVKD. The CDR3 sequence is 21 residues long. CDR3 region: CAISESHTGTSGSSSYNEQFF. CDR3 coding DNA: TGTGCCATCAGTGAGTCGCATACCGGGACTAGCGGGAGTTCTTCCTACAATGAGCAGTTCTTC.

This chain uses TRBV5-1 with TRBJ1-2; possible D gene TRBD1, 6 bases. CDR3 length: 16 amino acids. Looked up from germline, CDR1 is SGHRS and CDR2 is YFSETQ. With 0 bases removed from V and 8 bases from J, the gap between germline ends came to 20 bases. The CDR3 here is CASSLDPGQPGWGYTF. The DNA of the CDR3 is TGCGCCAGCAGCTTGGACCCTGGACAGCCGGGGTGGGGCTACACCTTC.

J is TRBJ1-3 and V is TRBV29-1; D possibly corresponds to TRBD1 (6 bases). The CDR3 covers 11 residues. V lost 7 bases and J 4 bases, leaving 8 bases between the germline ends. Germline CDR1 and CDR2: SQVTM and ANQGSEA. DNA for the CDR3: TGCAGCGGAGGGACAGGAAACACCATATATTTT. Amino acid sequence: CSGGTGNTIYF. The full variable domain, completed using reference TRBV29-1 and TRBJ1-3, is SAVISQKPSRDICQRGTSLTIQCQVDSQVTMMFWYRQQPGQSLTLIATANQGSEATYESGFVIDKFPISRPNLTFSTLTVSNMSPEDSSIYLCSGGTGNTIYFGEGSWLTVV.

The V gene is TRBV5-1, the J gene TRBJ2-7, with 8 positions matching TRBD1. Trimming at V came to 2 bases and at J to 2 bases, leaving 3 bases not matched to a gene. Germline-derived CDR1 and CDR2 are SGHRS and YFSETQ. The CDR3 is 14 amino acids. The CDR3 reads CASSFGTGPYEQYF. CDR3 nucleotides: TGCGCCAGCAGCTTTGGGACAGGTCCCTACGAGCAGTACTTC.

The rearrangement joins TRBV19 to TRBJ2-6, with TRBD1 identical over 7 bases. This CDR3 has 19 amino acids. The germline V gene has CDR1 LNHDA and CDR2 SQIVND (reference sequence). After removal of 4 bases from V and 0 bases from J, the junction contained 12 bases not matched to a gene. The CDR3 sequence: CASSRYPGGLSSGANVLTF. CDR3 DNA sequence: TGTGCCAGTAGTAGATACCCAGGGGGTCTCTCCTCTGGGGCCAACGTCCTGACTTTC.

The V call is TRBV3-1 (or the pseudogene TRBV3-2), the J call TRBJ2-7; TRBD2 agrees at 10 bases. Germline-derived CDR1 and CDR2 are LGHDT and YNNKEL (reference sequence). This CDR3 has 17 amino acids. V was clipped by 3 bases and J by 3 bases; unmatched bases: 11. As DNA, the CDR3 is TGTGCCAGCAGCCAGCTGCTAGCGGGGGCTTTATTCTACGAGCAGTACTTC. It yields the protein CASSQLLAGALFYEQYF.

CDR3: CASTGVGGTEAFF. The CDR3 DNA is TGTGCCAGCACGGGGGTCGGGGGCACTGAAGCTTTCTTT. V and J are TRBV25-1 and TRBJ1-1; TRBD1 is a possible D gene (5 bases). The CDR3 consists of 13 residues. Germline loops: CDR1 MGHDK, CDR2 SYGVNS. V lost 7 bases, J lost 4 bases, and 13 bases lay in between.

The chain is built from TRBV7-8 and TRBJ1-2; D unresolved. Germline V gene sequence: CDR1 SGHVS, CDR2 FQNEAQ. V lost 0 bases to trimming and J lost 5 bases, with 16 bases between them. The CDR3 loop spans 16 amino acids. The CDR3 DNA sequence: TGTGCCAGCAGCTTAGCTGGGAGCCTCCAGAATTATGGCTACACCTTC. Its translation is CASSLAGSLQNYGYTF.

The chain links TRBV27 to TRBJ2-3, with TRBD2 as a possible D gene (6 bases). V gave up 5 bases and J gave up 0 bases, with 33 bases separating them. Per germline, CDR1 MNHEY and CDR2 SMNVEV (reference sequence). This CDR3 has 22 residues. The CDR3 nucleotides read TGTGCCAGCAGTCTCTCGGGAGTATCGGGAAGACCAAGTCGTCCCAGCACAGATACGCAGTATTTT. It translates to CASSLSGVSGRPSRPSTDTQYF.

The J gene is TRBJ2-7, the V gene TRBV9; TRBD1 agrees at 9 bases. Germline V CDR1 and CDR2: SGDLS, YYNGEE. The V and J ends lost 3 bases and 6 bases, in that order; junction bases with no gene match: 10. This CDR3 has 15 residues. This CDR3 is CASSEGTGYSGEQYF. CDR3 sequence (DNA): TGTGCCAGCAGCGAGGGGACAGGGTATAGCGGCGAGCAGTACTTC.

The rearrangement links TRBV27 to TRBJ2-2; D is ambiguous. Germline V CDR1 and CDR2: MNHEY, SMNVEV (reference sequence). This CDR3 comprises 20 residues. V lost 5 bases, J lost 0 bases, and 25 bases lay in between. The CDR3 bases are TGTGCCAGCAGTCATTTAACCGGTTCTTCTCTTACTGCGAACACCGGGGAGCTGTTTTTT. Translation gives CASSHLTGSSLTANTGELFF.

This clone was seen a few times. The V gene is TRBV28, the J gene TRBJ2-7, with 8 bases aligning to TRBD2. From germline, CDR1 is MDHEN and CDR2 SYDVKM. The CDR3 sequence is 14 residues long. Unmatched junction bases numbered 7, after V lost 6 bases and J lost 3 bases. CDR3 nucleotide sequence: TGTGCCAGCAGACTCAGCGGGAGTGTCTACGAGCAGTACTTC. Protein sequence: CASRLSGSVYEQYF.

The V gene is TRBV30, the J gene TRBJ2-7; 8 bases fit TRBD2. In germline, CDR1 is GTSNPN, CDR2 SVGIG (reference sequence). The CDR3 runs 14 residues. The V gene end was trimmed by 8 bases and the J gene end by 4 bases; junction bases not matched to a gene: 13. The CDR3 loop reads CAGLRTSRPYEQYF. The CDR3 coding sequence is TGTGCCGGACTAAGGACTAGCCGCCCTTACGAGCAGTACTTC.

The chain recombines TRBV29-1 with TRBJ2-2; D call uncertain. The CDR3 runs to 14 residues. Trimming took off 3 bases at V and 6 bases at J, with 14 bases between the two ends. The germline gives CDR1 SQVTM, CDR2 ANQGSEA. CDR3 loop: CSVDTGSSSGELFF. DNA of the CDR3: TGCAGCGTTGACACTGGTAGTAGCTCCGGGGAGCTGTTTTTT.

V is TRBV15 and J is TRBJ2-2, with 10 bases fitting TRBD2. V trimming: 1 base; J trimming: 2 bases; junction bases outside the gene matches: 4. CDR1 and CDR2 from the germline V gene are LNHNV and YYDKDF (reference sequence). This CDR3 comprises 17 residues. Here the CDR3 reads CATSRAKLAGNTGELFF. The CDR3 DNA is TGTGCCACCAGCAGAGCCAAACTAGCGGGAAACACCGGGGAGCTGTTTTTT.

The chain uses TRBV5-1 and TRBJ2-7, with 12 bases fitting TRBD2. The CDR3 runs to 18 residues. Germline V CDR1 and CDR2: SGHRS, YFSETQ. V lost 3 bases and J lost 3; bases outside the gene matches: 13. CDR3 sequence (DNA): TGCGCCAGCAGCTACGTGGCGGAGCGACTAGCGGGAGACTACGAGCAGTACTTC. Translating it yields CASSYVAERLAGDYEQYF.